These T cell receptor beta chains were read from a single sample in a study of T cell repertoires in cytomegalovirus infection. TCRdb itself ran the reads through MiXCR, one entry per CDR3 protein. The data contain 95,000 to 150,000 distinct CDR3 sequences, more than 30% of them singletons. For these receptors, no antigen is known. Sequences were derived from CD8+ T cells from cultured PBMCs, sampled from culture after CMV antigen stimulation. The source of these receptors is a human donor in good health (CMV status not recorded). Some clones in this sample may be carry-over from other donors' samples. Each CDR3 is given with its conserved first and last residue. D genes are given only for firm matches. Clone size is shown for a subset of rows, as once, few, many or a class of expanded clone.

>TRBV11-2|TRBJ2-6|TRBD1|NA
CASRLLTGDFSRWSGANVLTF
TGTGCCAGCAGACTATTGACAGGGGACTTCAGCCGCTGGTCTGGGGCCAACGTCCTGACTTTC
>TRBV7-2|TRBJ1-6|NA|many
CASSLVDGSPLHF
TGTGCCAGCAGCTTAGTTGACGGTTCACCCCTCCACTTT
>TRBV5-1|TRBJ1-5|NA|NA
CASSLSRSLYKLNQPQHF
TGCGCCAGCAGCTTGAGCCGGAGCCTGTACAAACTAAATCAGCCCCAGCATTTT
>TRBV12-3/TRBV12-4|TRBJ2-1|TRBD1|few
CASSGLMFGTGVPEQFF
TGTGCCAGCAGTGGACTGATGTTTGGGACAGGGGTTCCTGAGCAGTTCTTC
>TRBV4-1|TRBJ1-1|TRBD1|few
CASSHPGQGVDTEAFF
TGCGCCAGCAGCCACCCGGGACAGGGGGTGGACACTGAAGCTTTCTTT
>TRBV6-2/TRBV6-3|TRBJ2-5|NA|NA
CASSPGDTETQYF
TGTGCCAGCAGCCCCGGGGACACAGAGACCCAGTACTTC
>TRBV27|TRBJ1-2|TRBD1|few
CASRSTRGRGRINYGYTF
TGTGCCAGCAGATCTACACGGGGCAGGGGGCGAATTAACTATGGCTACACCTTC
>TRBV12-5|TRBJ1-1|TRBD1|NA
CASGSRDSANTEAFF
TGTGCTAGTGGTTCTAGGGACAGCGCGAACACTGAAGCTTTCTTT
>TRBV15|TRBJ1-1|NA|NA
CATRTGQMNTEAFF
TGTGCCACCAGGACTGGACAGATGAACACTGAAGCTTTCTTT
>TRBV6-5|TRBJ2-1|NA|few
CASSYFRGSSYNEQFF
TGTGCCAGCAGTTACTTCAGGGGCTCCTCCTACAATGAGCAGTTCTTC
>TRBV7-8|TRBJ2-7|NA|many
CASSFDGTYEQYF
TGTGCCAGCAGCTTCGACGGGACCTACGAGCAGTACTTC
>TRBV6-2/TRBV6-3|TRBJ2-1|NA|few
CASSYIKEQFF
TGTGCCAGCAGTTACATCAAGGAGCAGTTCTTC
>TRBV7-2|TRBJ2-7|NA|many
CASSFYNGVSYEQYF
TGTGCCAGCAGCTTTTATAACGGGGTCTCCTACGAGCAGTACTTC
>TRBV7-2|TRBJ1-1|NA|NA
CASSLVGGENTEAFF
TGTGCCAGCAGCTTAGTTGGGGGGGAGAACACTGAAGCTTTCTTT
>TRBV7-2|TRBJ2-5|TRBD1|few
CASSVWTGATQETQYF
TGTGCCAGCAGCGTATGGACAGGGGCTACCCAAGAGACCCAGTACTTC
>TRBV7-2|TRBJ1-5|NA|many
CASSLFKACNQPQHF
TGTGCCAGCAGCTTGTTTAAGGCGTGCAATCAGCCCCAGCATTTT
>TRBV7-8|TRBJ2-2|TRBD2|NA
CASSLLRGGASGELFF
TGTGCCAGCAGCTTATTGCGCGGGGGGGCCTCCGGGGAGCTGTTTTTT
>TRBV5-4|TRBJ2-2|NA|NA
CASSLEPGELFF
TGTGCCAGCAGCCTCGAGCCCGGGGAGCTGTTTTTT
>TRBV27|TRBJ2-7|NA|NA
CASSSGRPYEQYF
TGTGCCAGCAGTTCCGGCAGACCCTACGAGCAGTACTTC
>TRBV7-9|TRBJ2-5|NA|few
CASSLGIIPVQETQYF
TGTGCCAGCAGCTTAGGGATCATTCCCGTTCAAGAGACCCAGTACTTC
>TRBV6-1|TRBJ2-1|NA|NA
CASSSDGPNEQFF
TGTGCCAGCAGCTCAGATGGACCCAATGAGCAGTTCTTC
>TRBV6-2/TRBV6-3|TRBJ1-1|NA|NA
CASSQTRYRRNTEAFF
TGTGCCAGCAGCCAGACCCGGTACAGGAGGAACACTGAAGCTTTCTTT
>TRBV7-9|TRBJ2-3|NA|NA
CASSTTLTVQVTDTQYF
TGTGCCAGCAGCACCACTTTGACAGTCCAAGTTACAGATACGCAGTATTTT
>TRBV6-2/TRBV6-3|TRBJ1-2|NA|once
CASTLGLGRRYYGYTF
TGTGCCAGCACTCTCGGATTAGGCCGGAGGTACTATGGCTACACCTTC
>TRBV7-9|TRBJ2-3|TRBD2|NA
CASSVSSGGYTDTQYF
TGTGCCAGCAGCGTTTCCAGCGGGGGTTACACAGATACGCAGTATTTT
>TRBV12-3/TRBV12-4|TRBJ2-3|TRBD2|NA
CASSLVLAGSDTQYF
TGTGCCAGCAGTTTAGTGCTAGCGGGGTCGGATACGCAGTATTTT
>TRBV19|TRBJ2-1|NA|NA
CASSIDHSGPRYNEQFF
TGTGCCAGTAGTATAGATCATTCAGGGCCACGCTACAATGAGCAGTTCTTC
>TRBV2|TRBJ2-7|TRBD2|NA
CASSVPGGKREQYF
TGTGCCAGCAGTGTACCGGGGGGGAAACGTGAGCAGTACTTC
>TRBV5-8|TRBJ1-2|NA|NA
CASSLAGDGYGYTF
TGTGCCAGCAGCTTGGCCGGGGACGGCTATGGCTACACCTTC
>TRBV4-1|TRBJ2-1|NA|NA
CASSQGADEQFF
TGCGCCAGCAGCCAAGGAGCCGATGAGCAGTTCTTC
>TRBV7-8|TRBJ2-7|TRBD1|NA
CASSPGTGRTTPYEQYF
TGTGCCAGCAGCCCCGGGACAGGGAGGACTACGCCCTACGAGCAGTACTTC
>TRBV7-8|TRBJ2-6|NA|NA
CASSLGGGPGANVLTF
TGTGCCAGCAGCTTAGGAGGAGGGCCCGGGGCCAACGTCCTGACTTTC
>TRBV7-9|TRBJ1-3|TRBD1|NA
CASSPRQGEDTIYF
TGTGCCAGCAGCCCGCGACAGGGCGAAGACACCATATATTTT
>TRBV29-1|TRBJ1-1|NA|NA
CSVEDRTGPEAFF
TGCAGCGTTGAAGACCGGACGGGACCAGAAGCTTTCTTT
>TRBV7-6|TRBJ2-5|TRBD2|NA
CASSLVPPSLAAKETQYF
TGTGCCAGCAGCTTAGTACCCCCGAGTCTAGCGGCCAAAGAGACCCAGTACTTC
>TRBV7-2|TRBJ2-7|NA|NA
CASSLGGQTYEQYF
TGTGCCAGCAGCTTGGGGGGACAGACCTACGAGCAGTACTTC
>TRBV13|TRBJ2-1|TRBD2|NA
CASSLVAGGDSNEQFF
TGTGCCAGCAGCTTAGTAGCGGGGGGAGATTCCAATGAGCAGTTCTTC
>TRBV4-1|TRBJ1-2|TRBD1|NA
CASSQDRGHGYTF
TGCGCCAGCAGCCAGGACAGGGGCCATGGCTACACCTTC
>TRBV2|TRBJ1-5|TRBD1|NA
CASGPTGGSSQPQHF
TGTGCCAGCGGACCAACAGGGGGCTCTAGTCAGCCCCAGCATTTT
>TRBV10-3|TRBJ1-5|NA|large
CATSTGDPNQPQHF
TGTGCCACCTCTACCGGGGATCCCAATCAGCCCCAGCATTTT
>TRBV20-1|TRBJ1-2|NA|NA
CSARVSRERFENGYTF
TGCAGTGCTAGAGTATCAAGGGAACGGTTTGAGAATGGCTACACCTTC
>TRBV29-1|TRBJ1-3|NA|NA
CSVEDGGAGNTIYF
TGCAGCGTTGAAGACGGAGGGGCTGGAAACACCATATATTTT
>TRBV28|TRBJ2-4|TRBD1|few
CASSWAGGTKNIQYF
TGTGCCAGCAGCTGGGCAGGGGGAACCAAAAACATTCAGTACTTC
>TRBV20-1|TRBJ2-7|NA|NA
CSASPIRDDSYEQYF
TGCAGTGCTAGCCCGATCAGGGACGACTCCTACGAGCAGTACTTC
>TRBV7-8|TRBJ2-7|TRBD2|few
CASSLAPAGGTYEQYF
TGTGCCAGCAGCTTAGCCCCCGCGGGGGGGACCTACGAGCAGTACTTC
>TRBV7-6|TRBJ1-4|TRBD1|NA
CASSRQGASNEKLFF
TGTGCCAGCAGCCGCCAGGGGGCTTCTAATGAAAAACTGTTTTTT
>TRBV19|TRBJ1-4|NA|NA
CASSITWTATNEKLFF
TGTGCCAGTAGTATTACTTGGACAGCAACTAATGAAAAACTGTTTTTT
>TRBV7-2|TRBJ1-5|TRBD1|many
CASSFGQAANQPQHF
TGTGCCAGCAGCTTCGGACAGGCAGCAAATCAGCCCCAGCATTTT
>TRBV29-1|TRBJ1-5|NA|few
CSVSDGLNQPQHF
TGCAGCGTCTCAGACGGCTTAAATCAGCCCCAGCATTTT
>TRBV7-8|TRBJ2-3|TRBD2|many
CASSLAGGYTDTQYF
TGTGCCAGCAGCTTAGCGGGGGGGTACACAGATACGCAGTATTTT
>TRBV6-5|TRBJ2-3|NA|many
CASSYQHTDTQYF
TGTGCCAGCAGTTACCAGCACACAGATACGCAGTATTTT
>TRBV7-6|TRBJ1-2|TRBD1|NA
CASSPRDRGNSNYGYTF
TGTGCCAGCAGCCCGAGGGACAGGGGAAATTCTAACTATGGCTACACCTTC
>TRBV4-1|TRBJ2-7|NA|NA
CASSQEGSRIYEQYF
TGCGCCAGCAGCCAAGAAGGGTCAAGAATCTACGAGCAGTACTTC
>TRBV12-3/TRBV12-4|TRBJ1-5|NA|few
CASSLQGRHQPQHF
TGTGCCAGCAGCTTACAGGGACGGCATCAGCCCCAGCATTTT
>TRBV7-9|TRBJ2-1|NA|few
CASSILGWAQNEQFF
TGTGCCAGCAGTATCCTGGGGTGGGCCCAAAATGAGCAGTTCTTC
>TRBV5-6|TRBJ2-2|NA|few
CASSLGTVNTGELFF
TGTGCCAGCAGCTTGGGGACGGTGAACACCGGGGAGCTGTTTTTT
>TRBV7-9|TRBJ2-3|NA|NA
CASRLIRDTQYF
TGTGCCAGCAGACTCATTCGGGATACGCAGTATTTT
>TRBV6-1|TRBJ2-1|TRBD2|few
CASSEIERGPYNEQFF
TGTGCCAGCAGTGAGATTGAGCGGGGTCCCTACAATGAGCAGTTCTTC